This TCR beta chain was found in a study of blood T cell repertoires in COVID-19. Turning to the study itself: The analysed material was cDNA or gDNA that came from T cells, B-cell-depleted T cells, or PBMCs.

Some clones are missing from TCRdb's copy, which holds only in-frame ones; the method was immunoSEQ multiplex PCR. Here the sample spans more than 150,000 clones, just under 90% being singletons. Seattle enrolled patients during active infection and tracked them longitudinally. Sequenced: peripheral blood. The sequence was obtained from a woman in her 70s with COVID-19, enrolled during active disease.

The CDR3 DNA reads as TGTGCCAGTAAGGGACAGCCAAACAATCAGCCCCAGCATTTT. It yields the protein CASKGQPNNQPQHF. The rearrangement links TRBV19 to TRBJ1-5, with TRBD1 matching over 7 bases. V dropped 7 bases and J dropped 3; count of bases not matched to a gene: 6. Looked up from germline, CDR1 is LNHDA and CDR2 is SQIVND (reference sequence). This CDR3 has 14 amino acids.